This entry features one TCR beta chain sequence. The antigen remains unidentified. It was with 60 Vbeta and 13 Jbeta primers that the PCR ran. TCRdb's table, derived via immunoSEQ multiplex PCR, lists solely in-frame clones and lacks some. The sample includes 100,000 to 150,000 clones, approximately 80% seen only once; the top ten take over 10%. This sample was taken from a study of cytomegalovirus exposure and HLA in healthy donors. Study-level points and caveats: Associated with cytomegalovirus, according to the listing, were 150 to 200 TCR beta chains.

V shed 6 bases, J shed 5 bases, and the junction held 0 bases outside the gene matches. The CDR3 has 12 residues. The germline gives CDR1 SGHAT, CDR2 FQNNGV. This chain links TRBV11-2 with TRBJ2-3, with TRBD2 matching 9 bases. The source of this sequence is a woman in her thirties or forties in good health and CMV-seropositive. Specimen: PBMCs. The CDR3 region is CASRLAGDTQYF. The DNA for the CDR3 is TGTGCCAGCAGACTAGCGGGAGATACGCAGTATTTT.